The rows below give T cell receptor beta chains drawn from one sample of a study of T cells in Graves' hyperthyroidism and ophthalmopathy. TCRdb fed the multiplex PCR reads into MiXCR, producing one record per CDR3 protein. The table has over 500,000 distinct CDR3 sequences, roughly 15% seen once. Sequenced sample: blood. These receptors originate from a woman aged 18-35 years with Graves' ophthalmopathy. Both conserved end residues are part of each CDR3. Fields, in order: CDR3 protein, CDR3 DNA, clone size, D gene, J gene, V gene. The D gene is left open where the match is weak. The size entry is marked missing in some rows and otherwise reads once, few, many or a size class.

CDR3 protein: CASSRRAGNEQYF
CDR3 DNA: TGTGCCAGCAGCAGAAGGGCGGGGAACGAGCAGTACTTC
clone size: many
D gene: -
J gene: TRBJ2-7
V gene: TRBV7-2

CDR3 protein: CAGQGAMNSPLHF
CDR3 DNA: TGTGCCGGACAGGGCGCAATGAATTCACCCCTCCACTTT
clone size: many
D gene: TRBD1
J gene: TRBJ1-6
V gene: TRBV28

CDR3 protein: CASSQDRNVNTGELFF
CDR3 DNA: TGCGCCAGCAGCCAAGATCGAAACGTGAACACCGGGGAGCTGTTTTTT
clone size: -
D gene: -
J gene: TRBJ2-2
V gene: TRBV4-1

CDR3 protein: CSAKDSPYNEQFF
CDR3 DNA: TGCAGTGCTAAGGACAGCCCCTACAATGAGCAGTTCTTC
clone size: many
D gene: -
J gene: TRBJ2-1
V gene: TRBV20-1

CDR3 protein: CSATGTSETGELFF
CDR3 DNA: TGCAGTGCTACAGGGACTAGCGAGACCGGGGAGCTGTTTTTT
clone size: many
D gene: TRBD2
J gene: TRBJ2-2
V gene: TRBV20-1

CDR3 protein: CASSLNGGSEQFF
CDR3 DNA: TGTGCCAGCAGCTTGAACGGGGGGAGCGAGCAGTTCTTC
clone size: many
D gene: TRBD2
J gene: TRBJ2-1
V gene: TRBV7-9

CDR3 protein: CASSFRGEVGGYTF
CDR3 DNA: TGTGCCAGCAGTTTCAGGGGGGAGGTTGGGGGCTACACCTTC
clone size: many
D gene: TRBD1
J gene: TRBJ1-2
V gene: TRBV27

CDR3 protein: CSARDPRTGKHYGYTF
CDR3 DNA: TGCAGTGCTAGAGATCCCCGGACAGGGAAGCACTATGGCTACACCTTC
clone size: few
D gene: TRBD1
J gene: TRBJ1-2
V gene: TRBV20-1

CDR3 protein: CASSLGTGQIGQPQHF
CDR3 DNA: TGTGCCAGCAGCCTAGGGACGGGACAGATCGGTCAGCCCCAGCATTTT
clone size: -
D gene: TRBD1
J gene: TRBJ1-5
V gene: TRBV27

CDR3 protein: CASSQDQAQGRGYTF
CDR3 DNA: TGTGCCAGCAGCCAAGATCAAGCGCAGGGGCGCGGCTACACCTTC
clone size: -
D gene: -
J gene: TRBJ1-2
V gene: TRBV14

CDR3 protein: CASSSRGGLAGELFF
CDR3 DNA: TGTGCCAGCAGCTCCCGCGGGGGGCTGGCCGGGGAGCTGTTTTTT
clone size: few
D gene: TRBD2
J gene: TRBJ2-2
V gene: TRBV7-6

CDR3 protein: CASSPGWAAEAFF
CDR3 DNA: TGTGCCAGCAGTCCCGGGTGGGCCGCTGAAGCTTTCTTT
clone size: few
D gene: -
J gene: TRBJ1-1
V gene: TRBV27

CDR3 protein: CASSPVSYEQYF
CDR3 DNA: TGTGCCAGCTCACCGGTCTCCTACGAGCAGTACTTC
clone size: many
D gene: -
J gene: TRBJ2-7
V gene: TRBV18

CDR3 protein: CASSSTGRIYEQYF
CDR3 DNA: TGTGCCAGCAGTTCCACAGGGCGAATTTACGAGCAGTACTTC
clone size: many
D gene: -
J gene: TRBJ2-7
V gene: TRBV27

CDR3 protein: CAISDPGRGNTEAFF
CDR3 DNA: TGTGCCATCAGTGACCCAGGGAGGGGGAACACTGAAGCTTTCTTT
clone size: many
D gene: -
J gene: TRBJ1-1
V gene: TRBV10-3